The 2 T cell receptor beta chains presented below share a single source sample, sequenced in a study of cytomegalovirus exposure and HLA in healthy donors. In the PCR, 60 Vbeta and 13 Jbeta primers were used. Method: immunoSEQ multiplex PCR; TCRdb's copy keeps in-frame clones and lacks some. The sample consists of about 190,000 clones, 70% to 75% of them appearing once. Specimen: PBMCs. The receptor set was obtained from a woman aged 25 to 45 in good health and CMV-seropositive.

The chain couples TRBV7-8 to TRBJ1-2; the match to TRBD1 covers 8 bases. V dropped 0 bases and J dropped 0; count of bases not matched to a gene: 9. The CDR3 runs to 18 residues. CDR1 SGHVS and CDR2 FQNEAQ come from the germline V gene. The CDR3 DNA is TGTGCCAGCAGCTTAGCGGGGACAGGAGTCGGGGCTAACTATGGCTACACCTTC. It translates to CASSLAGTGVGANYGYTF.

The chain employs TRBV9 and TRBJ1-5; the D is unclear. Trimming shortened V by 0 bases and J by 6 bases, and 13 bases separated the two germline ends. The CDR3 length is 15 residues. Germline loops: CDR1 SGDLS, CDR2 YYNGEE. The CDR3 nucleotides are TGTGCCAGCAGCGTAGATCCGGGGAACGCTCAGCCCCAGCATTTT. It encodes CASSVDPGNAQPQHF. Based on the CDR3 plus reference TRBV9 and TRBJ1-5, the full variable domain is DSGVTQTPKHLITATGQRVTLRCSPRSGDLSVYWYQQSLDQGLQFLIQYYNGEERAKGNILERFSAQQFPDLHSELNLSSLELGDSALYFCASSVDPGNAQPQHFGDGTRLSIL.